Below, 20 T cell receptor beta chains from the same sample are listed, as sequenced in a study of blood T cell repertoires in COVID-19. Profiled with immunoSEQ multiplex PCR; TCRdb holds only in-frame clones, not every one. The table has around 280,000 clones, 75% to 90% seen once. The sample comprised peripheral blood. Receptor source: a woman aged 25 to 39 who had recovered from COVID-19.

The V and J genes are TRBV25-1 and TRBJ2-1; weak D call: TRBD1 (5 bases). Trimming took off 0 bases at V and 5 bases at J, with 11 bases between the two ends. The CDR3 totals 15 residues. CDR1 and CDR2 from the germline V gene are MGHDK and SYGVNS. For the CDR3, the DNA is TGTGCCAGCAGTGAATATTCCCTACAGGACAATGAGCAGTTCTTC. This sequence encodes CASSEYSLQDNEQFF.

This sequence joins TRBV7-6 and TRBJ2-1; 7 bases agree with TRBD2. V gave up 7 bases and J gave up 0 bases; unmatched junction bases: 9. This CDR3 has 16 residues. Germline V gene sequence: CDR1 SGHVS, CDR2 FNYEAQ. CDR3 in amino acids: CASNYGGRSSYNEQFF. The CDR3, as DNA: TGTGCCAGCAACTACGGGGGGAGGAGCTCCTACAATGAGCAGTTCTTC.

The chain carries TRBV11-2 and TRBJ2-1; 9 bases are shared with TRBD2. V shed 3 bases and J 2 bases; nucleotides not matched to a gene: 2. The germline V gene has CDR1 SGHAT and CDR2 FQNNGV. The CDR3 totals 15 residues. This chain's CDR3 is CASSLERGAYNEQFF. CDR3 bases: TGTGCCAGCAGCTTGGAGCGGGGGGCCTACAATGAGCAGTTCTTC. Based on the CDR3 plus reference TRBV11-2 and TRBJ2-1, the full variable domain is EAGVAQSPRYKIIEKRQSVAFWCNPISGHATLYWYQQILGQGPKLLIQFQNNGVVDDSQLPKDRFSAERLKGVDSTLKIQPAKLEDSAVYLCASSLERGAYNEQFFGPGTRLTVL.

The CDR3 region is CASSRRLTGQETQYF. CDR3 bases: TGTGCCAGCAGCCGACGACTGACAGGTCAAGAGACCCAGTACTTC. The chain links TRBV5-6 to TRBJ2-5; tentative D call: TRBD1 (6 bases). Germline lookup yields CDR1 SGHDT and CDR2 YYEEEE. The CDR3 extends over 15 amino acids. The V end lost 4 bases, the J end lost 2 bases, and 15 bases lay between the germline ends.

This chain uses TRBV4-3 with TRBJ2-2; 8 bases are shared with TRBD2. CDR3 length equals 16 residues. V dropped 1 base and J dropped 5; count of bases not matched to a gene: 6. CDR1 and CDR2 (germline): LGHNA, YSLEER. Here the CDR3 DNA reads TGCGCCAGCAGCCAAGCGGCGGGAGGATGGACCGGGGAGCTGTTTTTT. Translation gives CASSQAAGGWTGELFF.

The V gene is TRBV3-1 (or the pseudogene TRBV3-2), the J gene TRBJ2-2, with a weak D call TRBD1 (6 bases). The CDR3 loop spans 14 amino acids. V was pared by 4 bases and J by 3 bases, with 9 bases between. Germline V lookup: CDR1 LGHDT, CDR2 YNNKEL (reference sequence). This CDR3 is CASSPRTDTGELFF. CDR3 nucleotide sequence: TGTGCCAGCAGCCCAAGGACAGACACCGGGGAGCTGTTTTTT.

The chain uses TRBV3-1 (or the pseudogene TRBV3-2) and TRBJ1-1; D not certain. V was pared by 2 bases and J by 2 bases, with 3 bases between. The germline V gene encodes CDR1 LGHDT and CDR2 YNNKEL (reference sequence). The CDR3 is 12 amino acids. The CDR3 protein is CASSQPNTEAFF. CDR3 nucleotide sequence: TGTGCCAGCAGCCAACCTAACACTGAAGCTTTCTTT.

The chain combines TRBV19 with TRBJ1-5; D possibly corresponds to TRBD1 (5 bases). CDR3 length: 16 residues. V was shortened by 7 bases and J by 6 bases, with 22 bases between the two germline ends. The germline V gene has CDR1 LNHDA and CDR2 SQIVND (reference sequence). CDR3 DNA: TGTGCCAGTATTGGGCGGGGGGTAGGTTCGGCTCAGCCCCAGCATTTT. Protein product: CASIGRGVGSAQPQHF.

The rearrangement joins TRBV11-3 to TRBJ2-2; D is ambiguous. The CDR3 consists of 14 residues. Trimming cost V 1 base and J 4 bases, with 7 bases left between them. The germline V gene has CDR1 SGHNT and CDR2 YENEEA. Written as DNA, the CDR3 is TGTGCCAGCAGCTTAGCGGCAGGCACCGGGGAGCTGTTTTTT. The encoded protein is CASSLAAGTGELFF. Full variable domain (rest looked up from reference TRBV11-3 and TRBJ2-2): EAGVVQSPRYKIIEKKQPVAFWCNPISGHNTLYWYLQNLGQGPELLIRYENEEAVDDSQLPKDRFSAERLKGVDSTLKIQPAELGDSAVYLCASSLAAGTGELFFGEGSRLTVL.

V usage is TRBV5-1 and J usage is TRBJ2-3, with 8 bases lining up with TRBD2. This CDR3 contains 16 residues. Losses at the gene ends were 4 bases for V and 5 bases for J; bases not matched to a gene: 12. Germline CDR1 SGHRS, CDR2 YFSETQ. Written as DNA, the CDR3 is TGCGCCAGCAGCCAAGGACCGGGAGGGATAAAAGATACGCAGTATTTT. This codes for CASSQGPGGIKDTQYF.

The chain is built from TRBV19 and TRBJ1-2; 8 nucleotides align to TRBD1. V shed 3 bases, J shed 6 bases, and the junction held 6 bases outside the gene matches. The germline CDR1 and CDR2 sequences are LNHDA and SQIVND (reference sequence). The CDR3 sequence is 14 residues long. The CDR3 DNA follows: TGTGCCAGTAGTATGAGGACAGGGCGGGATGGCTACACCTTC. It translates to CASSMRTGRDGYTF.

This sequence joins TRBV28 and TRBJ1-4; TRBD1 matches at 9 bases. The CDR3 loop spans 15 amino acids. Germline trimming cut 5 bases from V and 7 bases from J; bases unmatched to any gene: 8. CDR1 MDHEN and CDR2 SYDVKM come from the germline V gene. DNA for the CDR3: TGTGCCAGCAGTGACCAACAGGGGGCGGTTGAAAAACTGTTTTTT. Residues: CASSDQQGAVEKLFF.

The V gene is TRBV2, the J gene TRBJ2-1, with 12 nucleotides matching TRBD2. The CDR3 is 15 residues long. Germline CDR1 and CDR2: SNHLY and FYNNEI. V lost 5 bases, J lost 7 bases, and 6 bases stayed unmatched. CDR3 nucleotides: TGTGCCAGCAGTCCCACTAGCGGGGGGACGAATGAGCAGTTCTTC. Protein product: CASSPTSGGTNEQFF.

This clone was detected only a few times. The chain carries TRBV2 and TRBJ1-2; D is unclear. In germline, CDR1 is SNHLY, CDR2 FYNNEI. This CDR3 contains 16 residues. Trimming shortened V by 5 bases and J by 7 bases, and 23 bases separated the two germline ends. This chain's CDR3 is CASSIRTLSESSGYTF. Here the CDR3 DNA reads TGTGCCAGCAGTATCCGGACTCTATCTGAGTCGTCTGGCTACACCTTC.

V and J are TRBV7-2 and TRBJ2-3; 12 bases line up with TRBD2. The CDR3 length is 15 residues. Germline V gene data show CDR1 as SGHTA and CDR2 as FQGNSA. V gave up 4 bases and J gave up 4 bases; unmatched junction bases: 3. The CDR3 spells CASSSLAGGPDTQYF. In DNA, the CDR3 is TGTGCCAGCAGCTCGCTAGCGGGGGGGCCAGATACGCAGTATTTT.

This clone is categorized as medium-sized (0.01 to 0.1%). This chain joins TRBV7-8 and TRBJ1-5; TRBD1 is a possible D gene (5 bases). Trimming removed 2 bases at V and 1 base at J, with 9 bases between. Germline V gene data show CDR1 as SGHVS and CDR2 as FQNEAQ. The CDR3 covers 15 residues. The DNA for the CDR3 is TGTGCCAGCAGCTTATGGGGGGAAAGCAATCAGCCCCAGCATTTT. This encodes CASSLWGESNQPQHF.

The rearrangement joins TRBV29-1 to TRBJ1-1; 7 bases match TRBD1. The ends lost 6 bases at V and 10 bases at J; junction bases unmatched: 8. Germline V gives CDR1 SQVTM, CDR2 ANQGSEA. The CDR3 is made up of 11 amino acids. DNA of the CDR3: TGCAGCGTGCCCCAGGGGGTCGGAGCTTTCTTT. It is translated as CSVPQGVGAFF.

The chain joins TRBV5-1 to TRBJ2-2; 12 bases fit TRBD2. CDR3 length: 16 residues. Germline V gives CDR1 SGHRS, CDR2 YFSETQ. Germline trimming cut 3 bases from V and 4 bases from J; bases unmatched to any gene: 4. CDR3 nucleotide sequence: TGCGCCAGCAGCTCGACTAGCGGGGGCGTCACCGGGGAGCTGTTTTTT. It translates to CASSSTSGGVTGELFF. The full variable domain, rest sourced from reference TRBV5-1 and TRBJ2-2, is KAGVTQTPRYLIKTRGQQVTLSCSPISGHRSVSWYQQTPGQGLQFLFEYFSETQRNKGNFPGRFSGRQFSNSRSEMNVSTLELGDSALYLCASSSTSGGVTGELFFGEGSRLTVL.

This clone occurred a few times. The chain uses TRBV21-1 and TRBJ1-1. TRBV21-1 counts as a pseudogene. The CDR3 has 13 amino acids. The CDR3 bases are TGTGCCAGCAGCGAGGAGGGGAGCACTGAAGCTTTCTTT. Protein: CASSEEGSTEAFF.

This clone showed up just once. V usage is TRBV7-8 and J usage is TRBJ2-1, with D perhaps matching TRBD2 (6 bases). V dropped 1 base and J dropped 4 bases, with 14 bases sitting between them. Per the germline V gene, CDR1 is SGHVS and CDR2 is FQNEAQ. This CDR3 has 16 amino acids. CDR3 loop: CASSLGRRGRYNEQFF. The CDR3 nucleotides are TGTGCCAGCAGCTTAGGCAGACGGGGGAGGTACAATGAGCAGTTCTTC.